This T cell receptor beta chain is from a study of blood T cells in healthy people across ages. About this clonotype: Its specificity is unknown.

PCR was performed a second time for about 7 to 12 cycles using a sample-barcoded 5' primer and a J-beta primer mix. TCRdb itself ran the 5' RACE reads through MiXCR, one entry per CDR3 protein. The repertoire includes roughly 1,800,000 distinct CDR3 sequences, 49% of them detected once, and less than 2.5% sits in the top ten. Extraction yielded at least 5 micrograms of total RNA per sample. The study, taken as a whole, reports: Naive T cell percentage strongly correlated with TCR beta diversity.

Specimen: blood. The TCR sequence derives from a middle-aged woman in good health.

CDR3 amino acids: CASSSQTGNQETQYF. DNA for the CDR3: TGTGCCAGCAGCTCGCAAACAGGGAATCAAGAGACCCAGTACTTC. The V gene is TRBV7-2, the J gene TRBJ2-5; the D gene is possibly TRBD1 (6 bases). Per germline, CDR1 SGHTA and CDR2 FQGNSA. V lost 4 bases to trimming and J lost 2 bases, with 14 bases between them. The length of the CDR3 is 15 residues.